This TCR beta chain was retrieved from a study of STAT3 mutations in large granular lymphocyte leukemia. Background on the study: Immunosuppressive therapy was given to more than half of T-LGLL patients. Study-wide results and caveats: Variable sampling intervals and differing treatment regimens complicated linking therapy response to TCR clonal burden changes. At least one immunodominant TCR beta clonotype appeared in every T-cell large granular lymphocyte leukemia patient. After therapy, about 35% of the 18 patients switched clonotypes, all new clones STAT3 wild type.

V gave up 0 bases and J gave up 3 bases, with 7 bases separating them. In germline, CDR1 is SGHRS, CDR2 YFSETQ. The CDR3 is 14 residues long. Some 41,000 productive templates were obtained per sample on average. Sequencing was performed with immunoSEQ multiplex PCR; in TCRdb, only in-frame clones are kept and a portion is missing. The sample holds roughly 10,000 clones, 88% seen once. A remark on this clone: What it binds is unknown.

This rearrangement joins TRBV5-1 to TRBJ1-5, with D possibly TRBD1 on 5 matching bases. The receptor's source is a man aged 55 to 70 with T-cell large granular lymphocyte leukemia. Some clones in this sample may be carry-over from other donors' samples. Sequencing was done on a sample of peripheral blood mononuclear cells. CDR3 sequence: CASSLGQNNQPQHF. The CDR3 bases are TGCGCCAGCAGCTTGGGACAGAACAATCAGCCCCAGCATTTT.